Listed below are T cell receptor beta chains from one sample, sequenced in a study of early T cells in non-severe SARS-CoV-2 infection. MiXCR, applied by TCRdb to the 5' RACE reads, yields one record per CDR3 protein. The data contain approximately 49,000 distinct CDR3 sequences, approximately 12% of them seen just once; the ten biggest clones take up less than 9.5%. Sequenced sample: whole blood. These receptors were taken from an adult who was a healthcare worker with PCR-confirmed SARS-CoV-2 infection or an uninfected control (not recorded which). The CDR3 runs from the conserved cysteine through the conserved F or W. The D gene is left open where the match is weak. A row's size may be missing; if present it is once, few, many or a size class.

D	V	size	length	J	DNA	CDR3
TRBD1	TRBV29-1	-	14	TRBJ2-5	TGCGGCTTCATTGATCGCAGGGGGAAAGAGACCCAGTACTTC	CGFIDRRGKETQYF
-	TRBV5-1	-	14	TRBJ1-1	TGCGCCAGCAGCTTGGGCTCAGAGGGCAATGAAGTTTTCTTT	CASSLGSEGNEVFF
-	TRBV3-1	-	14	TRBJ1-1	TGTGCCAGCAGCCTAGGGAAGGGGAGAACTGAAGCTTTCTTT	CASSLGKGRTEAFF
TRBD1	TRBV6-5	few	14	TRBJ1-1	TGTGCCAGCAGTCCACGGACAGGGCTCACTGAAGCTTTCTTT	CASSPRTGLTEAFF
TRBD1	TRBV25-1	few	13	TRBJ1-5	TGTGCCAGCCAAGGACAGGGGACCCAGCCCCAGCATTTT	CASQGQGTQPQHF
-	TRBV20-1	many	14	TRBJ1-5	TGCAGTGCCAATGGGGACATTAGCAATCAGCCCCAGCATTTT	CSANGDISNQPQHF
-	TRBV4-3	many	14	TRBJ1-2	TGCGCCAGCAGCCAAGTGGAAGGCAGGGACGGCTACACCTTC	CASSQVEGRDGYTF
TRBD2	TRBV2	-	16	TRBJ2-3	TGTGCCAGCAGTGGAAGCGGGGGGGCGTGGACAGATACGCAGTATTTT	CASSGSGGAWTDTQYF
TRBD1	TRBV2	-	15	TRBJ2-3	TGTGCCAGCAGTGGACAGGGGGCGCGATTAGGCCCGCAGTATTTT	CASSGQGARLGPQYF
-	TRBV4-2	many	13	TRBJ2-5	TGTGCCAGCAGCCAATCCAGGGGAGAGACCCAGTACTTC	CASSQSRGETQYF
-	TRBV7-2	many	14	TRBJ1-1	TGTGCCAGCAGCTTATGGAGCGTGAACACTGAAGCTTTCTTT	CASSLWSVNTEAFF
TRBD1	TRBV5-5	many	15	TRBJ1-2	TGTGCCAGCAGCTTATTCGAACAGGGGTTCTATGGCTACACCTTC	CASSLFEQGFYGYTF
-	TRBV18	many	16	TRBJ1-3	TGTGCCAGCTCCACCTCGGCGGGTGACTCTGGAAACACCATATATTTT	CASSTSAGDSGNTIYF
TRBD1	TRBV7-9	-	16	TRBJ2-5	TGTGCCAGCAGCTTAGAGGGACAGGGCCTCGGAGAGACCCAGTACTTC	CASSLEGQGLGETQYF
TRBD1	TRBV10-2	few	15	TRBJ2-7	TGCGCCAGCTATGGCCAGGGACAGGGGCCCTACGAGCAGTACTTC	CASYGQGQGPYEQYF
-	TRBV12-3/TRBV12-4	many	12	TRBJ2-1	TGTGCCAGCAGTTTAATTGAGACTGAGCAGTTCTTC	CASSLIETEQFF
TRBD2	TRBV20-1	many	15	TRBJ2-4	TGCAGTGTAGGGACTAGCGGTTTAGCCAAAAACATTCAGTACTTC	CSVGTSGLAKNIQYF
-	TRBV29-1	-	13	TRBJ1-1	TGCAGCGCCGAAATCACTCCGGACACTGAAGCTTTCTTT	CSAEITPDTEAFF
-	TRBV5-1	many	15	TRBJ2-5	TGCGCCAGCAGCTTGTGGCAGGATGCCCAAGAGACCCAGTACTTC	CASSLWQDAQETQYF
-	TRBV7-2	many	16	TRBJ1-6	TGTGCCAGCAGCGTTGCACCGGGATCGGCTAATTCACCCCTCCACTTT	CASSVAPGSANSPLHF
-	TRBV5-1	few	14	TRBJ2-7	TGCGCCAGCAGCTTGGAACGGGGCTCCTACGAGCAGTACTTC	CASSLERGSYEQYF
TRBD2	TRBV7-6	many	16	TRBJ2-1	TGTGCCAGCAGCGGAGAGGTAGCGGGAATAAACAATGAGCAGTTCTTC	CASSGEVAGINNEQFF
-	TRBV27	many	15	TRBJ1-5	TGTGCCAGCAGTTTAAGTGGGTCGGGGGAATTGGCCCAGCATTTT	CASSLSGSGELAQHF
-	TRBV24-1	few	15	TRBJ2-3	TGTGCCACCAGTGATCTCAGGACAGCCACAGATACGCAGTATTTT	CATSDLRTATDTQYF
-	TRBV5-4	-	14	TRBJ1-1	TGTGCCAGCAGCTTGGAGGTAATGGCCACTGAAGCTTTCTTT	CASSLEVMATEAFF
-	TRBV4-2	few	15	TRBJ1-5	TGTGCCAGCAGCCAAGATCAGGGAAGCAATCAGCCCCAGCATTTT	CASSQDQGSNQPQHF
-	TRBV7-2	few	15	TRBJ2-4	TGTGCCAGCAGCTTAGTTCCCGCAGGGGGGGACATTCAGTACTTC	CASSLVPAGGDIQYF
-	TRBV19	many	14	TRBJ1-6	TGTGCCAGTAGTTTTGGACCCTTCAACTCACCCCTCCACTTT	CASSFGPFNSPLHF
-	TRBV7-3	many	13	TRBJ1-6	TGTGCCAGCAGCCTCACAGGGAATTCACCCCTCCACTTT	CASSLTGNSPLHF
TRBD2	TRBV6-6	many	15	TRBJ2-1	TGTGCCAGCAGTTCGACTAGCGGGAGGGGAGGGGAGCAGTTCTTC	CASSSTSGRGGEQFF
-	TRBV19	few	11	TRBJ1-2	TGTGCCAGTAGTGTCGACGCAGGCTACACCTTC	CASSVDAGYTF
-	TRBV4-1	-	14	TRBJ1-2	TGCGCCAGCAGCCAGTCGACAGGACGAGATGGCTACACCTTC	CASSQSTGRDGYTF
-	TRBV6-6	many	14	TRBJ1-2	TGTGCCAGCTACAACGGGCAGGCTGGCTATGGCTACACCTTC	CASYNGQAGYGYTF
-	TRBV2	-	13	TRBJ1-2	TGTGCCAGCAGGGCCGGGACGGTCTATGGCTACACCTTC	CASRAGTVYGYTF
TRBD1	TRBV7-8	many	16	TRBJ1-2	TGTGCCAGCAGCTTCGGACAGGGGGTTGTAGGCTATGGCTACACCTTC	CASSFGQGVVGYGYTF
TRBD1	TRBV29-1	many	13	TRBJ1-1	TGCAGCGTTCGGGGACAGATAAACACTGAAGCTTTCTTT	CSVRGQINTEAFF
-	TRBV6-1	-	12	TRBJ1-2	TGTGCCAGCAGTTCCGGGAGCTATGGCTACACCTTC	CASSSGSYGYTF
TRBD2	TRBV5-4	many	18	TRBJ2-2	TGTGCCAGCAGCTTGACGCAACTTCTACGGGGGGAAGTCGGGGAGCTGTTTTTT	CASSLTQLLRGEVGELFF
TRBD1	TRBV29-1	many	11	TRBJ2-1	TGCAGCGTTGGGGACAGGACCCTTCGGGGCTTC	CSVGDRTLRGF
-	TRBV2	many	13	TRBJ2-3	TGTGCCAGCATCCCGGGGGCGGGAGATACGCAGTATTTT	CASIPGAGDTQYF
-	TRBV7-2	many	14	TRBJ1-3	TGTGCCAGCAGGCCAGGGGCGAGCGGAAACACCATATATTTT	CASRPGASGNTIYF
TRBD1	TRBV7-9	-	15	TRBJ1-6	TGTGCCAGCAGCTTAGCAGCCCAGGGGGGTTCACCCCTCCACTTT	CASSLAAQGGSPLHF
TRBD2	TRBV4-3	few	18	TRBJ2-5	TGCGCCAGCAGCCAAGATCTTGTAGCGGGAGGGCTCCGGGAGACCCAGTACTTC	CASSQDLVAGGLRETQYF
-	TRBV20-1	medium-sized	12	TRBJ1-2	TGCAGTGCCCGGGACACCTCTAGAGGCTACACCTTC	CSARDTSRGYTF
TRBD2	TRBV14	many	16	TRBJ2-1	TGTGCCAGCAGCCAAGATTCCCTAGCGGGATACAATGAGCAGTTCTTC	CASSQDSLAGYNEQFF
-	TRBV20-1	few	16	TRBJ1-1	TGCAGTGCTAAATCCCTGCCGGCCAGGGTGGACACTGAAGCTTTCTTT	CSAKSLPARVDTEAFF
TRBD1	TRBV3-1	many	14	TRBJ2-4	TGTGCCAGCAGCCAGGACAGGGCCAAAAACATTCAGTACTTC	CASSQDRAKNIQYF
-	TRBV21-1	-	16	TRBJ2-1	TGTGCCAGCAGCAAAGCGCCGAACAGCTCCTACAATGAGCAGTTCTTC	CASSKAPNSSYNEQFF
-	TRBV6-2/TRBV6-3	few	15	TRBJ2-1	TGTGCCAGCAGTTACAGTCTGGGGGAACACAATGAGCAGTTCTTC	CASSYSLGEHNEQFF
-	TRBV20-1	many	16	TRBJ1-2	TGCAGTGCTAGAGATTCGGACGTAACCCAGGGTTATGGCTACACCTTC	CSARDSDVTQGYGYTF
-	TRBV6-2/TRBV6-3	few	16	TRBJ2-4	TGTGCCAGCAGTTACCCCGGGACGTTAGCCAAAAACATTCAGTACTTC	CASSYPGTLAKNIQYF